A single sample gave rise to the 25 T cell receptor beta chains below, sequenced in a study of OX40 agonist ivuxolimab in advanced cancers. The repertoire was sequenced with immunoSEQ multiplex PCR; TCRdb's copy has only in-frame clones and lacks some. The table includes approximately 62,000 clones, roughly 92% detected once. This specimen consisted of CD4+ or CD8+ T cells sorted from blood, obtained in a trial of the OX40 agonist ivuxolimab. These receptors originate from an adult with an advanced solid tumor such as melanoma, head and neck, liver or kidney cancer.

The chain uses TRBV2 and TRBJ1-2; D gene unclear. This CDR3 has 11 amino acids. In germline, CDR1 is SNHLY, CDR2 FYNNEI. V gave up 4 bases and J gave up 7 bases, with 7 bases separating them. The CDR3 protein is CASSGGAGYTF. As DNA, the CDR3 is TGTGCCAGCAGTGGAGGCGCTGGCTACACCTTC. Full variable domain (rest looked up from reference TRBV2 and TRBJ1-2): EPEVTQTPSHQVTQMGQEVILRCVPISNHLYFYWYRQILGQKVEFLVSFYNNEISEKSEIFDDQFSVERPDGSNFTLKIRSTKLEDSAMYFCASSGGAGYTFGSGTRLTVV.

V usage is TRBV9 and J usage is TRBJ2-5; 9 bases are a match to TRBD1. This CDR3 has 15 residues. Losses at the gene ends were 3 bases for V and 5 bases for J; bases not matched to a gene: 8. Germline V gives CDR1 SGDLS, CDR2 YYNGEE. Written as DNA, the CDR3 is TGTGCCAGCAGCGGGACCGGGACAGGGAGTGAGACCCAGTACTTC. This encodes CASSGTGTGSETQYF.

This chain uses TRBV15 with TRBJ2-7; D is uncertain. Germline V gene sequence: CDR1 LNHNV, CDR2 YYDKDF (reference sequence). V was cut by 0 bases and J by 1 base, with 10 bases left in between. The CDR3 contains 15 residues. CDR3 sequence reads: CATSRDQDGSYEQYF. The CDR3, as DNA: TGTGCCACCAGCAGAGATCAAGACGGGTCCTACGAGCAGTACTTC.

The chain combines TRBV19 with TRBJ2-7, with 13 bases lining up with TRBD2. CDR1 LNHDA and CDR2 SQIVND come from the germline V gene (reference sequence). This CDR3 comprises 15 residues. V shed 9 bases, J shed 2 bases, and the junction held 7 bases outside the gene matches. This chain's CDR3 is CASKPLAGGAYEQYF. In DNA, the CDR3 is TGTGCCAGCAAGCCACTAGCGGGAGGGGCCTACGAGCAGTACTTC.

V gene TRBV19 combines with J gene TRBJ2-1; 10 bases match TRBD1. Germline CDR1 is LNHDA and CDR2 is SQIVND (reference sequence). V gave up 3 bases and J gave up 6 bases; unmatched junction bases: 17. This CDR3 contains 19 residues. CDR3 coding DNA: TGTGCCAGTAGTATTGAGAGGACAGGGGGATATCTAGGAGGCAATGAGCAGTTCTTC. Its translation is CASSIERTGGYLGGNEQFF.

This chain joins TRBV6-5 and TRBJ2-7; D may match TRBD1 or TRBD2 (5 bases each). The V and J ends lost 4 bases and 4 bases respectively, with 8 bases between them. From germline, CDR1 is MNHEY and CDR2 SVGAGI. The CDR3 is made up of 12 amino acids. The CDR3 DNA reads TGTGCCAGCAGTTCGGGACGGTACGAGCAGTACTTC. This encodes CASSSGRYEQYF.

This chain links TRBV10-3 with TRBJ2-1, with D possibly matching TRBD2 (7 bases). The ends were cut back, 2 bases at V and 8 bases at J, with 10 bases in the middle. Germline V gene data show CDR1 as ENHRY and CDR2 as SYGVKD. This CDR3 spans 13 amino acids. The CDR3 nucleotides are TGTGCCATCAGTGAGGGGAGGGGGGATGAGCAGTTCTTC. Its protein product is CAISEGRGDEQFF.

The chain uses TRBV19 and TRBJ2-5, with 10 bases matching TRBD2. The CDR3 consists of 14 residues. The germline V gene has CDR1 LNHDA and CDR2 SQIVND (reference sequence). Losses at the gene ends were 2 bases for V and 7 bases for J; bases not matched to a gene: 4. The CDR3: CASSISGRAGTQYF. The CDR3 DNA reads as TGTGCCAGTAGTATAAGCGGGAGGGCGGGGACCCAGTACTTC.

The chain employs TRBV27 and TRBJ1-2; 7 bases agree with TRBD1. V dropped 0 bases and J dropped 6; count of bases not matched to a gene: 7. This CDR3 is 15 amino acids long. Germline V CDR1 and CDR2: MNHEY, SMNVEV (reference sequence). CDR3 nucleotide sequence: TGTGCCAGCAGTTTATCGGACAGGCGGCCCCATGGCTACACCTTC. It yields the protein CASSLSDRRPHGYTF.

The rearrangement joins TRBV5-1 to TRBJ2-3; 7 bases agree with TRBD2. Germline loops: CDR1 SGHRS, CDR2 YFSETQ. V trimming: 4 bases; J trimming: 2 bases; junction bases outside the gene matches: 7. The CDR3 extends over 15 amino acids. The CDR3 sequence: CASSKGLSPTDTQYF. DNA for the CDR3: TGCGCCAGCAGCAAGGGACTATCCCCCACAGATACGCAGTATTTT.

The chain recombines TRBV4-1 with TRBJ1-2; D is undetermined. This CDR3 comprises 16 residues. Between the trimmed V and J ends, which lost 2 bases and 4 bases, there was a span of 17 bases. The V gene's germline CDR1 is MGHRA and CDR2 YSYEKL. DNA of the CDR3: TGCGCCAGCAGCCAAAAACTATTGGAACAAATCTATGGCTACACCTTC. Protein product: CASSQKLLEQIYGYTF.

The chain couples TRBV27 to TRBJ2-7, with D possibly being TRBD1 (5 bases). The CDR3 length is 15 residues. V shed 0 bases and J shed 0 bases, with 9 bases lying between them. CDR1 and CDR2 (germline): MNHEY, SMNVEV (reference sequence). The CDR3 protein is CASSLSGANSYEQYF. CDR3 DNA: TGTGCCAGCAGTTTATCAGGGGCGAACTCCTACGAGCAGTACTTC.

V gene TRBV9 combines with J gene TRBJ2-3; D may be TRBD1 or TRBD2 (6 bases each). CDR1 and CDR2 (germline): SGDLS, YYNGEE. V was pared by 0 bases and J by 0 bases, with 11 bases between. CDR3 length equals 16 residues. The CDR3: CASSVGGATSTDTQYF. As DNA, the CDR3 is TGTGCCAGCAGCGTAGGGGGGGCGACTAGCACAGATACGCAGTATTTT.

CDR3 sequence reads: CASSLGGSQPQHF. Written as DNA, the CDR3 is TGTGCCAGCAGCTTAGGGGGGAGCCAGCCCCAGCATTTT. The chain is built from TRBV7-6 and TRBJ1-5; maybe TRBD1 (5 bases). Germline V gene sequence: CDR1 SGHVS, CDR2 FNYEAQ. The V and J ends lost 1 base and 7 bases respectively, with 8 bases between them. The CDR3 spans 13 residues. The full variable domain, its missing parts supplied by reference TRBV7-6 and TRBJ1-5, is GAGVSQSPRYKVTKRGQDVALRCDPISGHVSLYWYRQALGQGPEFLTYFNYEAQQDKSGLPNDRFSAERPEGSISTLTIQRTEQRDSAMYRCASSLGGSQPQHFGDGTRLSIL.

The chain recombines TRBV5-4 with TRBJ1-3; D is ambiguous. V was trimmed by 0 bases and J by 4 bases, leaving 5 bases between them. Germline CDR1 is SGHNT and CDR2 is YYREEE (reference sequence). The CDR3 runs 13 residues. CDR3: CASSLGEGNTIYF. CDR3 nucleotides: TGTGCCAGCAGCTTGGGGGAGGGAAACACCATATATTTT.

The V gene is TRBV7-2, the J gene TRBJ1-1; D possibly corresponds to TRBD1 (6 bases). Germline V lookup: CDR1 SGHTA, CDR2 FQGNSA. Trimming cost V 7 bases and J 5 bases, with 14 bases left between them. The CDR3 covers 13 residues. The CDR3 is CASIGQGKTEAFF. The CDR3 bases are TGTGCCAGCATAGGCCAGGGGAAAACTGAAGCTTTCTTT.

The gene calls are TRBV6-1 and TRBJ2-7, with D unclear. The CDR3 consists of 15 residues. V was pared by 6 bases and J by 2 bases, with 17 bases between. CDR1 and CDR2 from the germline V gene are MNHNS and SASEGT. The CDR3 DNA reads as TGTGCCAGCAGCTCTGTGGGCGCGGTTCCCTACGAGCAGTACTTC. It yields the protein CASSSVGAVPYEQYF.

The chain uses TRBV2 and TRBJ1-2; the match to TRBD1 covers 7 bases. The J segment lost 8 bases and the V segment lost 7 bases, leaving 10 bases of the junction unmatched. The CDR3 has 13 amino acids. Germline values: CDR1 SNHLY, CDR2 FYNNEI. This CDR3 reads CASKNTGEEGYTF. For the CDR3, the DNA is TGTGCCAGCAAGAACACAGGGGAGGAAGGCTACACCTTC. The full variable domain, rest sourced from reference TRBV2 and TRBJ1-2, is EPEVTQTPSHQVTQMGQEVILRCVPISNHLYFYWYRQILGQKVEFLVSFYNNEISEKSEIFDDQFSVERPDGSNFTLKIRSTKLEDSAMYFCASKNTGEEGYTFGSGTRLTVV.

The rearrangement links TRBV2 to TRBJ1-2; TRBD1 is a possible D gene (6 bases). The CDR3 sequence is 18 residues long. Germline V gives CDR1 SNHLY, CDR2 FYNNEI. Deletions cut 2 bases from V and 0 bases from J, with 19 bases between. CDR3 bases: TGTGCCAGCAGTGAAATTCCCCCGGACAGAATATCTAACTATGGCTACACCTTC. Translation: CASSEIPPDRISNYGYTF.

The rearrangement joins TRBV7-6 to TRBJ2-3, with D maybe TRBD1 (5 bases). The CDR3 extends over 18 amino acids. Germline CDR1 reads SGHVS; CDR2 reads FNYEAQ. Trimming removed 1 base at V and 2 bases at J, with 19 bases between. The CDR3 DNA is TGTGCCAGCAGCTTAGTACCAACAGGATATTATTTCACAGATACGCAGTATTTT. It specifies CASSLVPTGYYFTDTQYF.

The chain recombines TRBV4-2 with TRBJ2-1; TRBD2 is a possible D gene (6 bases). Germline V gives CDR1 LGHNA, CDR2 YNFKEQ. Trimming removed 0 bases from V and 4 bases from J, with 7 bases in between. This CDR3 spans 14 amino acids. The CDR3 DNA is TGTGCCAGCAGCCAAGATCGGGAGTACAATGAGCAGTTCTTC. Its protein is CASSQDREYNEQFF.

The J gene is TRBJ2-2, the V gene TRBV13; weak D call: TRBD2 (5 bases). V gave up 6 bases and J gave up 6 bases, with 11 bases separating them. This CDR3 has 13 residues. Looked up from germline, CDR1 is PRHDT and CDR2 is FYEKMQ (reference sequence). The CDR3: CASSSGGAGELFF. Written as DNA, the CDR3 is TGTGCCAGCAGTTCCGGAGGCGCCGGGGAGCTGTTTTTT.

The CDR3: CASSPSTSYGYTF. DNA of the CDR3: TGCGCCAGCAGCCCCTCGACAAGCTATGGCTACACCTTC. V usage is TRBV4-3 and J usage is TRBJ1-2; D is unclear. Germline CDR1 is LGHNA and CDR2 is YSLEER. The CDR3 loop spans 13 amino acids. The V end lost 4 bases, the J end lost 4 bases, and 10 bases lay between the germline ends.

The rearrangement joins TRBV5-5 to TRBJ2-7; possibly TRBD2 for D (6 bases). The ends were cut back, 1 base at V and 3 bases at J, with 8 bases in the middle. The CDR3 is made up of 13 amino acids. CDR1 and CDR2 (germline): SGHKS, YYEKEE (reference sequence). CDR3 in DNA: TGTGCCAGCAGCTTGCCGGGGGACTACGAGCAGTACTTC. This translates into CASSLPGDYEQYF.

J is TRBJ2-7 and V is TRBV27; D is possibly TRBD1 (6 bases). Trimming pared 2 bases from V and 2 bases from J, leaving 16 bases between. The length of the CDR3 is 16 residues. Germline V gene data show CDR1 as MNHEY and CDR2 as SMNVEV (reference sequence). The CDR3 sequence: CASSLSMGTLTYEQYF. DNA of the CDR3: TGTGCCAGCAGTTTAAGTATGGGGACACTAACCTACGAGCAGTACTTC.